The rows below give T cell receptor beta chains drawn from one sample of a study of T cell responses to AZD1222 COVID-19 vaccine. Repertoires were generated with immunoSEQ multiplex PCR, while TCRdb's copy carries only in-frame clones and drops some. This sample carries about 140,000 clones, roughly nine tenths of them seen once, and the ten largest clones take roughly 3.1%. The sequencing here drew on peripheral blood, taken on day 0 of AZD1222 vaccination. These receptors were obtained from an adult in good health. The CDR3 runs from the conserved cysteine through the conserved F or W. The order of the fields is CDR3 protein, CDR3 DNA, V gene, D gene, J gene, clone size. The D gene is left open where the match is weak. The size of a clone is reported for some rows only, either as once, few or many, or as a class for expanded clones.

CDR3: CASSLRGRSEQYF
DNA: TGTGCCAGCAGTTTGAGAGGGCGGTCCGAGCAGTACTTC
V: TRBV27
D: NA
J: TRBJ2-7
size: NA

CDR3: CASSLGQVQETQYF
DNA: TGTGCCAGCAGCTTAGGACAGGTCCAAGAGACCCAGTACTTC
V: TRBV11-3
D: NA
J: TRBJ2-5
size: few

CDR3: CASSARAGEQFF
DNA: TGTGCCAGCAGCGCCAGGGCAGGGGAGCAGTTCTTC
V: TRBV7-8
D: NA
J: TRBJ2-1
size: once

CDR3: CASSLEPTRDTQYF
DNA: TGTGCCAGCAGCTTGGAACCGACCAGAGATACGCAGTATTTT
V: TRBV5-4
D: NA
J: TRBJ2-3
size: NA

CDR3: CASSWRGMAFF
DNA: TGTGCCAGCAGTTGGCGGGGTATGGCTTTCTTT
V: TRBV28
D: NA
J: TRBJ1-1
size: NA

CDR3: CASSGGGNEQFF
DNA: TGTGCCAGCAGTGGCGGGGGTAATGAGCAGTTCTTC
V: TRBV25-1
D: TRBD2
J: TRBJ2-1
size: NA

CDR3: CASSPWGGELFF
DNA: TGTGCCAGCAGCCCCTGGGGCGGGGAGCTGTTTTTT
V: TRBV27
D: NA
J: TRBJ2-2
size: NA

CDR3: CASSFGQGRDEQYF
DNA: TGTGCCAGCAGCTTCGGACAGGGCAGGGACGAGCAGTACTTC
V: TRBV5-6
D: TRBD1
J: TRBJ2-7
size: NA

CDR3: CASSPPSGRNEKLFF
DNA: TGTGCCAGCTCACCACCGTCCGGGAGGAATGAAAAACTGTTTTTT
V: TRBV18
D: NA
J: TRBJ1-4
size: NA

CDR3: CASSPQGGGGSPLHF
DNA: TGTGCCAGCAGCCCGCAGGGGGGAGGGGGATCACCCCTCCACTTT
V: TRBV7-9
D: TRBD1
J: TRBJ1-6
size: NA

CDR3: CASSLEPGNNEQFF
DNA: TGCGCCAGCAGCTTGGAACCCGGCAACAATGAGCAGTTCTTC
V: TRBV5-1
D: NA
J: TRBJ2-1
size: once

CDR3: CASSQEPGPTEAFF
DNA: TGCGCCAGCAGCCAAGAGCCAGGGCCTACTGAAGCTTTCTTT
V: TRBV4-1
D: NA
J: TRBJ1-1
size: NA

CDR3: CASSQGLAGETGQYF
DNA: TGCGCCAGCAGCCAAGGGCTAGCGGGAGAGACAGGGCAGTACTTC
V: TRBV4-1
D: TRBD2
J: TRBJ2-7
size: NA

CDR3: CASSLAPGITNYGYTF
DNA: TGTGCCAGCAGCTTAGCGCCAGGGATCACTAACTATGGCTACACCTTC
V: TRBV7-6
D: NA
J: TRBJ1-2
size: once

CDR3: CASSLGGQGEYGYTF
DNA: TGCGCCAGCAGCTTGGGGGGACAGGGAGAGTATGGCTACACCTTC
V: TRBV5-1
D: TRBD1
J: TRBJ1-2
size: NA

CDR3: CASGLGTSGSYEQYF
DNA: TGTGCCAGCGGCTTAGGGACTAGCGGCTCCTACGAGCAGTACTTC
V: TRBV11-1
D: TRBD2
J: TRBJ2-7
size: NA

CDR3: CASSYSQGGTEAFF
DNA: TGCGCCAGCAGCTACTCGCAGGGAGGCACTGAAGCTTTCTTT
V: TRBV4-1
D: NA
J: TRBJ1-1
size: once

CDR3: CASSLGDVYEQYF
DNA: TGCGCCAGCAGCTTGGGGGACGTCTACGAGCAGTACTTC
V: TRBV5-1
D: NA
J: TRBJ2-7
size: NA

CDR3: CASSMSGGGTYNEQFF
DNA: TGTGCCAGTAGTATGTCTGGGGGAGGTACCTACAATGAGCAGTTCTTC
V: TRBV19
D: NA
J: TRBJ2-1
size: NA

CDR3: CASSFSSGQVTYEQYF
DNA: TGTGCCAGCAGTTTCTCATCGGGACAGGTGACTTACGAGCAGTACTTC
V: TRBV27
D: TRBD1
J: TRBJ2-7
size: NA

CDR3: CASNGRGVDTQYF
DNA: TGTGCCAGTAACGGGAGAGGGGTGGATACGCAGTATTTT
V: TRBV19
D: NA
J: TRBJ2-3
size: NA

CDR3: CASSRRGLSYEQYF
DNA: TGCGCCAGCAGCAGGCGGGGTCTCTCCTACGAGCAGTACTTC
V: TRBV5-1
D: NA
J: TRBJ2-7
size: NA

CDR3: CASSVGTGNEQFF
DNA: TGCGCCAGCAGCGTCGGGACAGGGAATGAGCAGTTCTTC
V: TRBV5-1
D: TRBD1
J: TRBJ2-1
size: NA

CDR3: CASSYPGLAGPDTQYF
DNA: TGTGCCAGCAGTTACCCGGGACTAGCGGGACCAGATACGCAGTATTTT
V: TRBV28
D: TRBD2
J: TRBJ2-3
size: NA

CDR3: CASSKGAGEIYEQYF
DNA: TGTGCCAGCTCGAAGGGGGCGGGAGAAATTTACGAGCAGTACTTC
V: TRBV18
D: NA
J: TRBJ2-7
size: NA

CDR3: CASSLIADGELFF
DNA: TGTGCCAGCAGCTTAATAGCGGACGGGGAGCTGTTTTTT
V: TRBV11-2
D: NA
J: TRBJ2-2
size: NA

CDR3: CASIDTSGRFYNEQFF
DNA: TGTGCCAGCATCGATACTAGCGGGAGATTTTACAATGAGCAGTTCTTC
V: TRBV5-4
D: TRBD2
J: TRBJ2-1
size: NA

CDR3: CASSYGSKNTEAFF
DNA: TGTGCCAGCAGTTACGGGAGTAAGAACACTGAAGCTTTCTTT
V: TRBV6-2/TRBV6-3
D: NA
J: TRBJ1-1
size: NA

CDR3: CATSREAGANYGYTF
DNA: TGTGCCACCAGCAGAGAAGCAGGGGCTAACTATGGCTACACCTTC
V: TRBV15
D: NA
J: TRBJ1-2
size: NA

CDR3: CASSFDATANTGELFF
DNA: TGTGCCAGCAGCTTTGACGCAACCGCGAACACCGGGGAGCTGTTTTTT
V: TRBV7-7
D: NA
J: TRBJ2-2
size: NA

CDR3: CASSQEWNVGGYTF
DNA: TGCGCCAGCAGCCAAGAGTGGAACGTAGGTGGCTACACCTTC
V: TRBV4-3
D: NA
J: TRBJ1-2
size: NA

CDR3: CASTAGTANSPLHF
DNA: TGTGCCAGCACTGCCGGGACAGCTAATTCACCCCTCCACTTT
V: TRBV28
D: TRBD1
J: TRBJ1-6
size: NA

CDR3: CTSSPIERTGFDYGYTF
DNA: TGCACCAGCAGCCCAATAGAAAGGACAGGGTTCGACTATGGCTACACCTTC
V: TRBV1
D: NA
J: TRBJ1-2
size: once

CDR3: CASSVEGFSAVGYTF
DNA: TGTGCCAGCAGCGTAGAGGGGTTCTCGGCGGTTGGCTACACCTTC
V: TRBV9
D: NA
J: TRBJ1-2
size: NA

CDR3: CASSVGSLAGGPRSYNEQFF
DNA: TGTGCCAGCAGCGTAGGGTCCCTAGCGGGAGGGCCCCGCTCCTACAATGAGCAGTTCTTC
V: TRBV9
D: TRBD2
J: TRBJ2-1
size: NA

CDR3: CASTPWGGDREAFF
DNA: TGTGCCAGCACTCCTTGGGGCGGCGATAGGGAAGCTTTCTTT
V: TRBV25-1
D: NA
J: TRBJ1-1
size: NA

CDR3: CASSQDFGFYGYTF
DNA: TGTGCCAGCAGCCAAGATTTCGGGTTCTATGGCTACACCTTC
V: TRBV3-1/TRBV3-2
D: NA
J: TRBJ1-2
size: NA

CDR3: CASSIRVTYEQYF
DNA: TGTGCCAGTAGTATCAGGGTCACCTACGAGCAGTACTTC
V: TRBV19
D: NA
J: TRBJ2-7
size: few

CDR3: CASSSPDRSSGNTIYF
DNA: TGTGCCAGCAGCTCGCCGGACAGATCCTCTGGAAACACCATATATTTT
V: TRBV5-6
D: NA
J: TRBJ1-3
size: NA

CDR3: CATSASNDPSTDTQYF
DNA: TGTGCCACCAGTGCTAGTAACGACCCTAGCACAGATACGCAGTATTTT
V: TRBV24-1
D: NA
J: TRBJ2-3
size: NA

CDR3: CASRGGLAGDKETQYF
DNA: TGTGCCAGCAGGGGGGGACTAGCGGGAGACAAAGAGACCCAGTACTTC
V: TRBV5-4
D: TRBD2
J: TRBJ2-5
size: NA

CDR3: CASSLIFGRMNTEAFF
DNA: TGTGCCAGCAGCTTAATATTCGGCCGGATGAACACTGAAGCTTTCTTT
V: TRBV11-2
D: NA
J: TRBJ1-1
size: few

CDR3: CASSYGGTASNYGYTF
DNA: TGTGCCAGCAGTTATGGTGGGACGGCATCTAACTATGGCTACACCTTC
V: TRBV7-9
D: NA
J: TRBJ1-2
size: NA

CDR3: CASSLGGGKVKLFF
DNA: TGTGCCAGCAGTTTAGGGGGGGGGAAGGTAAAACTGTTTTTT
V: TRBV28
D: NA
J: TRBJ1-4
size: NA

CDR3: CASSFGGSYNEQFF
DNA: TGTGCCAGCAGTTTCGGTGGCTCCTACAATGAGCAGTTCTTC
V: TRBV6-5
D: NA
J: TRBJ2-1
size: once

CDR3: CATSDSKTGRNTDTQYF
DNA: TGTGCCACCAGTGATTCAAAGACAGGGAGGAACACAGATACGCAGTATTTT
V: TRBV24-1
D: NA
J: TRBJ2-3
size: NA

CDR3: CSVDRAQNTEAFF
DNA: TGCAGCGTTGACAGGGCCCAGAACACTGAAGCTTTCTTT
V: TRBV29-1
D: NA
J: TRBJ1-1
size: NA

CDR3: CASSRAGLASNEQFF
DNA: TGTGCCAGCAGCCGTGCAGGACTAGCGTCCAATGAGCAGTTCTTC
V: TRBV3-1/TRBV3-2
D: TRBD2
J: TRBJ2-1
size: once

CDR3: CASSQGQTQYF
DNA: TGTGCCAGCAGCCAAGGGCAGACCCAGTACTTC
V: TRBV3-1/TRBV3-2
D: NA
J: TRBJ2-5
size: NA

CDR3: CASSQQVMGNQPQHF
DNA: TGTGCCAGCAGCCAACAGGTTATGGGCAATCAGCCCCAGCATTTT
V: TRBV5-5
D: NA
J: TRBJ1-5
size: NA